This TCR beta chain was retrieved from a study of radiotherapy plus CTLA-4 blockade in lung cancer. Study-wide context: Among patients, around 18% showed objective responses, and around 30% had disease control.

The method was immunoSEQ multiplex PCR; TCRdb's version includes in-frame clones alone and lacks a portion of them. The sample holds about 77,000 clones; roughly 69% are singletons and the top ten take more than 8%. Trimming took 2 bases from V and 10 from J, leaving 12 bases between them. Germline values: CDR1 SGHTA, CDR2 FQGTGA. The length of the CDR3 is 14 residues. The source is a human donor with non-small cell lung cancer whose response to radiotherapy plus ipilimumab could not be evaluated. The V call is TRBV7-3, the J call TRBJ1-6; D unclear. The material was peripheral blood, obtained from a patient treated with radiotherapy plus ipilimumab. The chain's CDR3 is CASSLFEGSSPLHF. CDR3 coding DNA: TGTGCCAGCAGCTTATTCGAGGGAAGCTCACCCCTCCACTTT.